Presented here are 4 T cell receptor beta chains from one specimen sequenced in a study of T cells in Graves' hyperthyroidism and ophthalmopathy. Amplified regions were TCR beta CDR3 sequences from RNA transcripts. HTBI primers were employed in a first-round RT-PCR of the TCR CDR3. TCRdb processed the multiplex PCR reads anew with MiXCR; each CDR3 protein has one entry. Among approximately 300,000 distinct CDR3 sequences, approximately 16% were seen once, and the ten largest hold around 34%. Sequenced: blood. These receptors came from a man aged 25-45 years with Graves' hyperthyroidism.

The genes are TRBV18 and TRBJ2-2; D not resolved. Germline V gene data show CDR1 as KGHSH and CDR2 as LQKENI. With 2 bases removed from V and 3 bases from J, the gap between germline ends came to 10 bases. There are 15 residues in the CDR3. CDR3 bases: TGTGCCAGCTCACCAGAAATAGGGCACACCGGGGAGCTGTTTTTT. Translated, it gives CASSPEIGHTGELFF.

This clonotype was picked up many times. This rearrangement joins TRBV5-1 to TRBJ2-7; tentative D call: TRBD2 (5 bases). The germline V and J ends were trimmed by 4 bases and 3 bases, with 20 bases remaining between them. This CDR3 region has 16 residues. Germline CDR1 is SGHRS and CDR2 is YFSETQ. The DNA of the CDR3 is TGCGCCAGCAGCGCGCAACCCCGCCGAGGGAGCTACGAGCAGTACTTC. Encoded protein: CASSAQPRRGSYEQYF.

The chain employs TRBV4-2 and TRBJ1-1; 9 bases agree with TRBD1. The CDR3 has 16 amino acids. Trimming took 4 bases from V and 4 from J; bases not matched to a gene: 10. Germline CDR1 and CDR2: LGHNA and YNFKEQ. DNA of the CDR3: TGTGCCAGCAGCCGGCAACAGGGGGCTCTGGGCACTGAAGCTTTCTTT. Its protein product is CASSRQQGALGTEAFF.

V usage is TRBV29-1 and J usage is TRBJ2-3; tentatively, D is TRBD1 or TRBD2 (5 bases each). This CDR3 has 13 amino acids. Between the trimmed V and J ends, which lost 6 bases and 2 bases, there was a span of 12 bases. Germline CDR1 reads SQVTM; CDR2 reads ANQGSEA. CDR3 amino acids: CSVIRGPTDTQYF. The CDR3 nucleotides are TGCAGCGTCATACGGGGACCCACAGATACGCAGTATTTT.